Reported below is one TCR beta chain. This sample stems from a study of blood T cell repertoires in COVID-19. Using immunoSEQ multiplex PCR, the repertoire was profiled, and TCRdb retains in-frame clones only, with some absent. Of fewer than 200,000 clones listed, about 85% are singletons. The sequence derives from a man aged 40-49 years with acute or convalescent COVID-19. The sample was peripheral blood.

In DNA, the CDR3 is TGTGCCAGCAACTCGGGACAGATTAATGAAAAACTGTTTTTT. Amino acid sequence: CASNSGQINEKLFF. The V and J genes are TRBV5-5 and TRBJ1-4; 7 nucleotides align to TRBD1. With 6 bases clipped from V and 4 bases from J, the junction kept 6 bases outside the gene matches. The CDR3 runs 14 residues. Germline V CDR1 and CDR2: SGHKS, YYEKEE (reference sequence).